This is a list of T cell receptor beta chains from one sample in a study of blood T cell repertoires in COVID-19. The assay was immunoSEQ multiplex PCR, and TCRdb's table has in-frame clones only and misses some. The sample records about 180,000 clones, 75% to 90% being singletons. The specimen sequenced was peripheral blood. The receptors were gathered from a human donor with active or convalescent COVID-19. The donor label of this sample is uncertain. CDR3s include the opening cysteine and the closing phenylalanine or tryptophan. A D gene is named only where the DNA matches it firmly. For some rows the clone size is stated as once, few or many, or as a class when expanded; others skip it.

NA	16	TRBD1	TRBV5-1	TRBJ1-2	TGCGCCAGCAGCCTACGAGGGGACAGATATAACTATGGCTACACCTTC	CASSLRGDRYNYGYTF
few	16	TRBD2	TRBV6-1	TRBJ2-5	TGTGCCAGCAGTGAAACCCCCGAGGGAGGGTGGGAGACCCAGTACTTC	CASSETPEGGWETQYF
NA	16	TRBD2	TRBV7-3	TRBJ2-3	TGTGCCAGCAGCTTCGTTGCGGGGGGCCAGGGAGATACGCAGTATTTT	CASSFVAGGQGDTQYF
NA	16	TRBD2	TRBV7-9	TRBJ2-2	TGTGCCAGCAGCCATACTAGCGGGGGTCGGAATAGGGAGCTGTTTTTT	CASSHTSGGRNRELFF
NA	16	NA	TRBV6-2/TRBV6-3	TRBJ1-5	TGTGCCAGCAGTTACGGGGCAGGGTGGAGCAATCAGCCCCAGCATTTT	CASSYGAGWSNQPQHF
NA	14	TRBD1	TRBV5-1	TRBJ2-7	TGCGCCAGCAGCTTAAGGACAGGACTCTACGAGCAGTACTTC	CASSLRTGLYEQYF
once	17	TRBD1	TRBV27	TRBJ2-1	TGTGCCAGCACATTACTCCGGACAGGGTACGCTAGGAATGAGCAGTTCTTC	CASTLLRTGYARNEQFF
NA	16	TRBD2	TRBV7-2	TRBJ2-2	TGTGCCAGCATCTATAGCGGGGGGGCCCACGCCGGGGAGCTGTTTTTT	CASIYSGGAHAGELFF
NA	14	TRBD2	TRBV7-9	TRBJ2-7	TGTGCCAGCACGGTCGCGGGAGAAACCTACGAGCAGTACTTC	CASTVAGETYEQYF
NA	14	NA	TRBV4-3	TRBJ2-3	TGCGCCAGCAGCCGGGGCGGCAGCACAGATACGCAGTATTTT	CASSRGGSTDTQYF
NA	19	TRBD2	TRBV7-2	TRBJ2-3	TGTGCCAGCAGCTCGCCGGGACTAGCGGCCATCAGGGGCACAGATACGCAGTATTTT	CASSSPGLAAIRGTDTQYF
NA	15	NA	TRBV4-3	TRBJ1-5	TGCGCCAGCAGCCAAGAGGCACAGGGATATCAGCCCCAGCATTTT	CASSQEAQGYQPQHF
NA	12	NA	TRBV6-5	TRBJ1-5	TGTGCCACAGGGCCTGGCAATCAGCCCCAGCATTTT	CATGPGNQPQHF
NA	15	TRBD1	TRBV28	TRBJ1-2	TGTGCCAGCAGGTCACAGGGGGCCTTGACCTATGGCTACACCTTC	CASRSQGALTYGYTF